These T cell receptor beta chains were read from a single sample in a study of Ad26.COV2.S vaccination and SARS-CoV-2 variants. Clones were sequenced by immunoSEQ multiplex PCR, and TCRdb holds only the in-frame ones, with some missing. The sample carries over 110,000 clones, roughly 89% recorded once. This material consisted of peripheral blood, taken after recovery from COVID-19. All receptors derive from a human donor who had recovered from COVID-19. Each CDR3 is given with its conserved first and last residue. The D gene is left open where the match is weak. Clone size is stated in some rows and not others, as once, few, many or a class when expanded.

length,J,V,D,size,DNA,CDR3
14,TRBJ1-1,TRBV5-8,NA,NA,TGTGCCGAGGAAGGCCCCTTTACGAACACTGAAGCTTTCTTT,CAEEGPFTNTEAFF
14,TRBJ1-5,TRBV2,NA,NA,TGTGCCAGCGGAGTATGGGGGAGCAATCAGCCCCAGCATTTT,CASGVWGSNQPQHF
18,TRBJ1-6,TRBV7-2,NA,once,TGTGCCAGCAGCTTAGGAGACCAAATGGGCTCCTATAATTCACCCCTCCACTTT,CASSLGDQMGSYNSPLHF
17,TRBJ2-3,TRBV5-1,TRBD2,NA,TGCGCCAGCAGCTTGGTTGCTAGCGGGGGAGGGACAGATACGCAGTATTTT,CASSLVASGGGTDTQYF
15,TRBJ2-7,TRBV7-2,TRBD2,NA,TGTGCCAGCAGCTTAGTAGCGGGGGAAACCTACGAGCAGTACTTC,CASSLVAGETYEQYF
13,TRBJ1-1,TRBV14,NA,NA,TGTGCCAGCAGCCCCGAAATTTACACTGAAGCTTTCTTT,CASSPEIYTEAFF
15,TRBJ2-2,TRBV24-1,NA,NA,TGTGCCACCAGTGCCCCTCGAGGGCACACCGGGGAGCTGTTTTTT,CATSAPRGHTGELFF
14,TRBJ2-1,TRBV27,NA,NA,TGTGCCAGCGCTGACACAAACCAGAACAATGAGCAGTTCTTC,CASADTNQNNEQFF
14,TRBJ1-2,TRBV5-4,NA,NA,TGTGCCAGCAGCCCCCCCGAGTCGGGTACGGGCTACACCTTC,CASSPPESGTGYTF
14,TRBJ2-7,TRBV25-1,NA,NA,TGTGCCAGCAGTGACCCAGGACACGACTACGAGCAGTACTTC,CASSDPGHDYEQYF
13,TRBJ1-2,TRBV6-5,NA,NA,TGTGCCGTCCTAGGGGCGGGCCACTATGGCTACACCTTC,CAVLGAGHYGYTF
15,TRBJ2-1,TRBV3-1/TRBV3-2,TRBD2,NA,TGTGCCAGTCGTCTAGCGGGGAGCTCCTACAATGAGCAGTTCTTC,CASRLAGSSYNEQFF
15,TRBJ1-5,TRBV7-8,NA,NA,TGTGCCAGCAGCTTAGGTGGGGGGCGAGGTCAGCCCCAGCATTTT,CASSLGGGRGQPQHF
13,TRBJ1-2,TRBV29-1,NA,NA,TGCAGCGCCCGGACACCCCCTAACTATGGCTACACCTTC,CSARTPPNYGYTF
14,TRBJ1-1,TRBV18,NA,NA,TGTGCCAGCTCACCACCTTCAGATCTCACTGAAGCTTTCTTT,CASSPPSDLTEAFF
12,TRBJ1-1,TRBV7-9,NA,NA,TGTGCCAGCAGCCTACTATCCTCTGAAGCTTTCTTT,CASSLLSSEAFF
16,TRBJ1-1,TRBV6-5,TRBD1,NA,TGTGCCAGCAGTTCCCCCTCGGGACAGGGAAACACTGAAGCTTTCTTT,CASSSPSGQGNTEAFF
14,TRBJ2-7,TRBV6-5,TRBD2,NA,TGTGCCAGCGAAACTGGGGGAGGGACCTACGAGCAGTACTTC,CASETGGGTYEQYF
19,TRBJ1-1,TRBV7-8,TRBD1,NA,TGTGCCAGCAGCTTATTAGCCTGGGACAGGGAAGTTTGGGTTGCTGAAGCTTTCTTT,CASSLLAWDREVWVAEAFF
14,TRBJ2-5,TRBV11-3,NA,NA,TGTGCCAGCAGCGCAGGGGGAGGCGGAGAGACCCAGTACTTC,CASSAGGGGETQYF
15,TRBJ2-7,TRBV5-1,NA,NA,TGCGCCAGCAGCTTGGAGGCAGGGGCGTCCTACGAGCAGTACTTC,CASSLEAGASYEQYF
13,TRBJ2-3,TRBV18,NA,NA,TGTGCCAGCTCATTGCGTGCTGCAGATACGCAGTATTTT,CASSLRAADTQYF
11,TRBJ1-4,TRBV28,NA,NA,TGTGCCAGCAGTCTCAATGAAAAACTGTTTTTT,CASSLNEKLFF
15,TRBJ2-5,TRBV24-1,TRBD2,NA,TGTGCCACCAGTGTGACTAGCGGGGGGTTAGAGACCCAGTACTTC,CATSVTSGGLETQYF
16,TRBJ2-4,TRBV19,TRBD1,once,TGTGCCAGTAGTGATCCCGGGACAGGGGGCGCAAACATTCAGTACTTC,CASSDPGTGGANIQYF
13,TRBJ2-7,TRBV30,NA,NA,TGTGCCTGGAGTCCGACAGGAAGCGTCGACCAGTACTTC,CAWSPTGSVDQYF
17,TRBJ2-1,TRBV4-3,TRBD2,NA,TGCGCCAGCAGCCAAGATCGAGGGCGGGGGGGCGACAATGAGCAGTTCTTC,CASSQDRGRGGDNEQFF
14,TRBJ2-7,TRBV5-5,TRBD1,NA,TGTGCCAGCAGCTTGGCTCAGGGGGCGGGAGAGCAGTACTTC,CASSLAQGAGEQYF
14,TRBJ2-7,TRBV6-5,NA,NA,TGTGCCAGCAGTTACTTAAAGGGCTCCTACGAGCAGTACTTC,CASSYLKGSYEQYF
14,TRBJ2-7,TRBV5-1,NA,NA,TGCGCCAGCAGCTTGGATGCAGGGTCCTACGAGCAGTACTTC,CASSLDAGSYEQYF
12,TRBJ2-7,TRBV30,NA,NA,TGTGCCTGGAGTGTACCCATCTCCGAGCAGTACTTC,CAWSVPISEQYF
12,TRBJ1-2,TRBV24-1,NA,NA,TGTGCCACCAGTGACAACAACTATGGCTACACCTTC,CATSDNNYGYTF
13,TRBJ2-7,TRBV2,NA,NA,TGTGCCAGCAGAGGGGGGGGGATGATCGAGCAGTACTTC,CASRGGGMIEQYF
15,TRBJ2-1,TRBV3-1/TRBV3-2,NA,NA,TGTGCCAGCAGCCTCTCCACGGGGGGCCACAATGAGCAGTTCTTC,CASSLSTGGHNEQFF
16,TRBJ1-1,TRBV15,NA,NA,TGTGCCACCAGCAGAGCCTCGACAGGCCTGAACACTGAAGCTTTCTTT,CATSRASTGLNTEAFF
15,TRBJ1-1,TRBV19,NA,NA,TGTGCCAGTAGTGCGCCGGGCCGTTGGGACACTGAAGCTTTCTTT,CASSAPGRWDTEAFF
12,TRBJ2-2,TRBV4-1,NA,NA,TGCGCCAGCCGAGGGCTTAGCGGGGAGCTGTTTTTT,CASRGLSGELFF
13,TRBJ1-4,TRBV6-6,NA,NA,TGTGCCAGCAGTTACATCAGGGCCGAAAAACTGTTTTTT,CASSYIRAEKLFF
15,TRBJ1-2,TRBV10-2,TRBD1,NA,TGCGCCAGCAGTGAGAGCCCCGGGACAGTAGGTTTAGGCTGCTTC,CASSESPGTVGLGCF
11,TRBJ2-1,TRBV28,NA,NA,TGTTCCGTCGAAAGATACAATGAGCAGTTCTTC,CSVERYNEQFF
14,TRBJ2-3,TRBV6-5,NA,NA,TGTGCCAGCATGGAGCCCAAGGGCACAGATACGCAGTATTTT,CASMEPKGTDTQYF
12,TRBJ1-1,TRBV30,NA,once,TGTGCCTGGAGTGCAGGGCGGACTGAAGCTTTCTTT,CAWSAGRTEAFF
15,TRBJ1-5,TRBV30,NA,NA,TGTGCCTGGAGCCCACAGGGAAAAGGCAATCAGCCCCAGCATTTT,CAWSPQGKGNQPQHF
12,TRBJ1-1,TRBV2,NA,NA,TGTGCCAGCACCCCAAGGAACACTGAAGCTTTCTTT,CASTPRNTEAFF
15,TRBJ2-7,TRBV18,TRBD1,NA,TGTGCCAGCTCCGCAGGGGGACAGGGCGCGTACGAGCAGTACTTC,CASSAGGQGAYEQYF
15,TRBJ1-4,TRBV5-5,NA,NA,TGTGCCAGCAGTCCCCCCAGTGCAACTAATGAAAAACTGTTTTTT,CASSPPSATNEKLFF